Listed here is a single T cell receptor beta chain. Its antigen remains unknown. TCRdb used MiXCR to reprocess the RT-PCR reads, holding one entry per CDR3 protein. Found here are about 700,000 distinct CDR3 sequences, 14% of them singletons; the top ten hold 7.5% to 8%. The data originate from a study of response to subunit inactivated influenza vaccine. General study results and limits: The authors suggested that every seasonal influenza vaccination recruits few new T cells.

V lost 3 bases to trimming and J lost 2 bases; unmatched junction nucleotides: 6. The CDR3 extends over 15 amino acids. Germline V gives CDR1 DFQATT, CDR2 SNEGSKA (reference sequence). The chain links TRBV20-1 to TRBJ2-4, with 8 bases identical to TRBD1. Material: PBMCs from blood, obtained approximately 15 days before vaccination. The source is a man aged 45 to 65 who received an inactivated influenza vaccine. DNA of the CDR3: TGCAGTGCTAGCGTGGCAGGGGGCTCCAAAAACATTCAGTACTTC. Amino acid sequence: CSASVAGGSKNIQYF.